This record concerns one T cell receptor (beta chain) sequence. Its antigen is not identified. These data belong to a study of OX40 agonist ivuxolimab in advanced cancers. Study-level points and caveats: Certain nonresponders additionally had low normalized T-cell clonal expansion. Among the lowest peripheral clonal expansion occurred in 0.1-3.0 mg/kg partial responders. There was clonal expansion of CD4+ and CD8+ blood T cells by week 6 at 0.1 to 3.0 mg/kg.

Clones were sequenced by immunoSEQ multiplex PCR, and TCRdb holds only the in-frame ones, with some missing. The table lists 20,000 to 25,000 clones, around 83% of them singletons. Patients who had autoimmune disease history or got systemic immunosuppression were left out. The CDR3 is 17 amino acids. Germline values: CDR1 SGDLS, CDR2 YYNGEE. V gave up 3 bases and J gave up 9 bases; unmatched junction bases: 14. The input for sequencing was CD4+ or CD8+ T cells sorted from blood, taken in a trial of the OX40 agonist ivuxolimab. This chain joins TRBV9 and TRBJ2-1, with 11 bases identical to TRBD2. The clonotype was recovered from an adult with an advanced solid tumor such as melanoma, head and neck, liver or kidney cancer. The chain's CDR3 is CASSARPGTSGLGEQFF. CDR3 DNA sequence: TGTGCCAGCAGCGCCCGCCCGGGGACTAGCGGATTGGGTGAGCAGTTCTTC.